Each of the 12 T cell receptor beta chains below was sequenced from the same sample in a study of beta chain features in type 1 diabetes. These receptors are not linked to any known antigen. The investigators reverse transcribed all of the isolated RNA, so they sequenced expressed TCRB transcripts. Libraries were prepared by immunoSEQ multiplex PCR; TCRdb keeps only in-frame clonotypes and omits some of them. This sample has about 160,000 clones, with roughly 8% found just once. Study-level findings and limits: People with Type 1 diabetes carried modestly yet significantly shorter TCRB CDR3s in all four CD4+ subsets.

Sequencing input: central memory CD4+ T cells from blood. Every receptor here comes from a young woman with type 1 diabetes.

The gene calls are TRBV2 and TRBJ2-7; TRBD1 matches 9 bases. Germline V gene lookup returns CDR1 SNHLY and CDR2 FYNNEI. The CDR3 contains 13 residues. The ends lost 8 bases at V and 2 bases at J; junction bases unmatched: 4. The CDR3 is CASGGTGTYEQYF. The DNA for the CDR3 is TGTGCCAGCGGAGGGACAGGGACCTACGAGCAGTACTTC.

The table lists this clone with a few counts. The V and J genes are TRBV29-1 and TRBJ1-2; maybe TRBD1 (6 bases). The V end lost 6 bases, the J end lost 7 bases, and 24 bases lay between the germline ends. CDR1 is SQVTM and CDR2 is ANQGSEA in the germline V gene. This CDR3 is built from 15 residues. The CDR3 nucleotides are TGCAGCGTCACCGGGGCAGGGGAAGGATACTCTGGCTACACCTTC. It is translated as CSVTGAGEGYSGYTF.

The V call is TRBV4-1, the J call TRBJ1-1; no firm D call. CDR1 is MGHRA, CDR2 YSYEKL, per germline. V was shortened by 1 base and J by 0 bases, with 6 bases between the two germline ends. CDR3 size: 14 residues. CDR3 sequence: CASSQGTVNTEAFF. As DNA, the CDR3 is TGCGCCAGCAGCCAAGGAACAGTGAACACTGAAGCTTTCTTT.

The chain links TRBV18 to TRBJ2-1; 13 bases agree with TRBD2. The ends lost 4 bases at V and 8 bases at J; junction bases unmatched: 5. The CDR3 extends over 15 amino acids. The germline CDR1 and CDR2 sequences are KGHSH and LQKENI. The CDR3: CASSRLAGGSDEQFF. For the CDR3, the DNA is TGTGCCAGCTCACGACTAGCGGGAGGAAGCGATGAGCAGTTCTTC.

The rearrangement joins TRBV4-3 to TRBJ1-2, with D hard to call. From germline, CDR1 is LGHNA and CDR2 YSLEER. There are 15 residues in the CDR3. V was clipped by 0 bases and J by 0 bases, with 8 bases between them. The CDR3 sequence is CASSQENSPNYGYTF. For the CDR3, the DNA is TGCGCCAGCAGCCAAGAGAACAGTCCTAACTATGGCTACACCTTC.

This clone was seen many times. V and J are TRBV23-1 and TRBJ1-5; D is unclear. TRBV23-1 carries the ORF label, with uncertain function. Trimming cost V 1 base and J 2 bases, with 12 bases left between them. The CDR3 is 16 amino acids. The CDR3 region has the DNA TGCGCCAGCAGTCAATGTGGAGTCATAGGCAATCAGCCCCAGCATTTT. It codes for CASSQCGVIGNQPQHF.

This clone showed up just a few times. This CDR3 reads CASSQDPGGYGNEQFF. The CDR3 bases are TGCGCCAGCAGCCAAGATCCAGGGGGATATGGCAATGAGCAGTTCTTC. The chain joins TRBV4-3 to TRBJ2-1, with TRBD1 identical over 7 bases. CDR3 length equals 16 residues. Trimming cost V 0 bases and J 6 bases; bases outside gene matches: 8. Germline-derived CDR1 and CDR2 are LGHNA and YSLEER.

V is TRBV11-3 and J is TRBJ1-1, with D hard to call. The CDR3 sequence is 13 residues long. Trimming cost V 1 base and J 10 bases, with 13 bases left between them. Germline lookup yields CDR1 SGHNT and CDR2 YENEEA. The CDR3 DNA is TGTGCCAGCAGCTTAGGGGCCGAAACGAGAGCTTTCTTT. Its protein product is CASSLGAETRAFF.

The rearrangement links TRBV30 to TRBJ2-5; D not certain. Germline CDR1 is GTSNPN and CDR2 is SVGIG (reference sequence). The CDR3 is 11 residues long. Trimming took 0 bases from V and 7 from J, leaving 6 bases between them. This CDR3 reads CAWSVSGTQYF. CDR3 DNA sequence: TGTGCCTGGAGTGTTTCGGGGACCCAGTACTTC.

This clone was detected a few times. V and J are TRBV11-2 and TRBJ1-4; D not resolved. Between the trimmed V and J ends, which lost 3 bases and 2 bases, there was a span of 7 bases. Germline V gene lookup returns CDR1 SGHAT and CDR2 FQNNGV. The CDR3 has 14 amino acids. The CDR3 region is CASSFGGTNEKLFF. The CDR3 DNA reads TGTGCCAGCAGCTTCGGAGGGACTAATGAAAAACTGTTTTTT.

This chain links TRBV7-2 with TRBJ1-5; 8 bases are shared with TRBD1. V lost 5 bases and J lost 5; bases outside the gene matches: 5. The germline CDR1 and CDR2 sequences are SGHTA and FQGNSA. The CDR3 loop spans 14 amino acids. The CDR3 region has the DNA TGTGCCAGCAGCCAAACAGGGGGTGATCAGCCCCAGCATTTT. Translation: CASSQTGGDQPQHF. Drawing the rest from reference TRBV7-2 and TRBJ1-5, the complete variable domain is GAGVSQSPSNKVTEKGKDVELRCDPISGHTALYWYRQSLGQGLEFLIYFQGNSAPDKSGLPSDRFSAERTGGSVSTLTIQRTQQEDSAVYLCASSQTGGDQPQHFGDGTRLSIL.

The chain recombines TRBV13 with TRBJ1-6, with TRBD1 matching over 10 bases. CDR3 length: 16 amino acids. The V gene's germline CDR1 is PRHDT and CDR2 FYEKMQ (reference sequence). V lost 3 bases, J lost 8 bases, and 7 bases stayed unmatched. DNA for the CDR3: TGTGCCAGCAGCTTGGGGGGGACAGGGGCCTATTCACCCCTCCACTTT. Its protein is CASSLGGTGAYSPLHF.